This T cell receptor (beta chain) was sequenced in a study of blood T cells in healthy people across ages. Study context: Template switching recovered approximately one barcoded beta molecule for every two T cells. Study-level results: The study lacked donor CMV status, which possibly confounded expanded clonotype changes. Compared with aged donors, long-lived donors showed fewer expanded clones, suggesting selection.

Donor samples were obtained from healthy Caucasian individuals from Russia, aged about 6 to 90. Germline loops: CDR1 SGHTA, CDR2 FQGNSA. The CDR3 runs to 14 residues. V shed 5 bases and J 3 bases; nucleotides not matched to a gene: 3. Together with a sample-barcoded 5' primer, a J-beta primer mix was included in a second PCR lasting about 6 to 11 cycles. TCRdb reprocessed the 5' RACE reads via MiXCR and lists one record per CDR3 protein. The sample shows about 680,000 distinct CDR3 sequences, 45% to 50% of them seen only once. Concerning this clonotype itself: As yet, its antigen is unknown.

Sequencing was carried out using blood. This sequence was found in a woman aged 60-75 years in good health. The chain joins TRBV7-2 to TRBJ2-1; 8 bases match TRBD1. Written as DNA, the CDR3 is TGTGCCAGCAGCCCGGGACAGGTCTACAATGAGCAGTTCTTC. Translated: CASSPGQVYNEQFF.